This TCR beta chain was sequenced for a study of shared clonotypes between healthy human individuals. Study-wide findings and caveats: Deeper or shallower sequencing was expected to change how clonotypes are shared among donors.

On this clone: Its antigen is currently unknown.

Naive CD8 populations comprised CD45RO-negative cells positively selected for CCR7, excluding terminally differentiated effector memory CD45RA+ cells. Sequencing used immunoSEQ multiplex PCR; TCRdb keeps in-frame clones, though not all of them. The sample has some 2,000,000 clones; roughly 95% are singletons. The germline CDR1 and CDR2 sequences are LNHDA and SQIVND (reference sequence). This CDR3 is built from 13 residues. V was pared by 5 bases and J by 2 bases, with 9 bases between. V gene TRBV19 combines with J gene TRBJ1-1; D gene unclear. The TCR was taken from a man aged 18 to 30 in good health. Sequenced: naive CD8+ T cells sorted from blood. CDR3 DNA sequence: TGTGCCAGTAGTGCCCTAGATAACACTGAAGCTTTCTTT. Protein sequence: CASSALDNTEAFF.